Below, 2 T cell receptor beta chains from the same sample are listed, as sequenced in a study of shared clonotypes between healthy human individuals. Positively selected for CCR7, the CD45RO-negative cells used as naive CD8 cells excluded terminally differentiated effector memory CD45RA+ cells. Sequencing was performed with immunoSEQ multiplex PCR; in TCRdb, only in-frame clones are kept and a portion is missing. The sample includes about 2.1 million clones, roughly 93% of them seen just once. Source material: naive CD8+ T cells from PBMCs. The receptor set was obtained from a man younger than 35 in good health. Some clones in this sample may be carry-over from other donors' samples.

The chain uses TRBV4-2 and TRBJ2-7; D unresolved. Germline V gene lookup returns CDR1 LGHNA and CDR2 YNFKEQ. Trimming took off 5 bases at V and 3 bases at J, with 11 bases between the two ends. This CDR3 spans 13 amino acids. The CDR3 sequence: CASSWYSHYEQYF. For the CDR3, the DNA is TGTGCCAGCAGCTGGTACTCCCACTACGAGCAGTACTTC.

This chain joins TRBV28 and TRBJ2-7; tentatively, D is TRBD2 (6 bases). Trimming stripped 3 bases from V and 0 bases from J, with 21 bases between. The CDR3 totals 18 residues. Germline CDR1 is MDHEN and CDR2 is SYDVKM. Written as DNA, the CDR3 is TGTGCCAGCAGTTTCAGTATGTACGAGCGGGCAGACTCCTACGAGCAGTACTTC. This encodes CASSFSMYERADSYEQYF.